This is a list of T cell receptor beta chains from one sample in a study of cytomegalovirus exposure and HLA in healthy donors. The method was immunoSEQ multiplex PCR; TCRdb's version includes in-frame clones alone and lacks a portion of them. The sample shows about 150,000 clones, 82% of them seen only once. Material: PBMCs. The origin of the receptors is a woman aged 50 to 60 in good health and CMV-seropositive. Each CDR3 is given with its conserved first and last residue. A D gene is named only where the DNA matches it firmly. Expanded clones are given a class, and other clones once, few, many or no size at all.

j_gene: TRBJ2-2
d_gene: -
v_gene: TRBV14
abundance: -
CDR3nt: TGTGCCAGCAGCCAAAGGACAACGAACACCGGGGAGCTGTTTTTT
CDR3aa: CASSQRTTNTGELFF

j_gene: TRBJ2-7
d_gene: -
v_gene: TRBV20-1
abundance: -
CDR3nt: TGCAGTGCTCTTGCGGTCTACGAGCAGTACTTC
CDR3aa: CSALAVYEQYF

j_gene: TRBJ2-5
d_gene: TRBD2
v_gene: TRBV4-1
abundance: -
CDR3nt: TGCGCCAACAGCCAGGGCGGGGGGGCGGGTGAGACCCAGTACTTC
CDR3aa: CANSQGGGAGETQYF

j_gene: TRBJ1-2
d_gene: -
v_gene: TRBV27
abundance: -
CDR3nt: TGTGCCAGCAGTTTATCGGGGGGGCGCGATGGCTACACCTTC
CDR3aa: CASSLSGGRDGYTF

j_gene: TRBJ1-5
d_gene: -
v_gene: TRBV15
abundance: -
CDR3nt: TGTGCCACCAGCAGGTTAAATCAGCCCCAGCATTTT
CDR3aa: CATSRLNQPQHF

j_gene: TRBJ2-1
d_gene: TRBD2
v_gene: TRBV15
abundance: few
CDR3nt: TGTGCCACCAGCAAAAGGACTAGCGGGGGGCGAGTCTACAATGAGCAGTTCTTC
CDR3aa: CATSKRTSGGRVYNEQFF

j_gene: TRBJ1-6
d_gene: -
v_gene: TRBV27
abundance: -
CDR3nt: TGTGCCAGCAGTTTATCAGCGGTCTCCACGTGGGATTCACCCCTCCACTTT
CDR3aa: CASSLSAVSTWDSPLHF

j_gene: TRBJ1-5
d_gene: TRBD1
v_gene: TRBV2
abundance: -
CDR3nt: TGTGCCAGCAGAGCTAGACAGGGGAATCAGCCCCAGCATTTT
CDR3aa: CASRARQGNQPQHF

j_gene: TRBJ2-7
d_gene: -
v_gene: TRBV7-8
abundance: -
CDR3nt: TGTGCCAGCAGCTTAAACAACGTCCCGCTCCACGAGCAGTACTTC
CDR3aa: CASSLNNVPLHEQYF

j_gene: TRBJ2-2
d_gene: TRBD1
v_gene: TRBV5-6
abundance: few
CDR3nt: TGTGCCAGCAGCTTCGGACAGGGGTCCGGCGGGGAGCTGTTTTTT
CDR3aa: CASSFGQGSGGELFF

j_gene: TRBJ2-2
d_gene: -
v_gene: TRBV20-1
abundance: -
CDR3nt: TGCAGTGCTTTTAGAACCGGGGAGCTGTTTTTT
CDR3aa: CSAFRTGELFF

j_gene: TRBJ1-1
d_gene: TRBD1
v_gene: TRBV4-3
abundance: few
CDR3nt: TGCGCCAGCAGCCAGAGGGTGTCAACAGGGGGGGGTAACGCTGAAGCTTTCTTT
CDR3aa: CASSQRVSTGGGNAEAFF

j_gene: TRBJ2-7
d_gene: -
v_gene: TRBV5-1
abundance: -
CDR3nt: TGCGCCAGCAGCTTGAGTGGACAGAGCTCCTACGAGCAGTACTTC
CDR3aa: CASSLSGQSSYEQYF

j_gene: TRBJ1-1
d_gene: TRBD1
v_gene: TRBV19
abundance: -
CDR3nt: TGTGCCAGTAATCGGGACAGTAGGAGCACTGAAGCTTTCTTT
CDR3aa: CASNRDSRSTEAFF

j_gene: TRBJ2-2
d_gene: -
v_gene: TRBV5-1
abundance: -
CDR3nt: TGCGCCAGCAGCTTGGGTACGGGGAACACCGGGGAGCTGTTTTTT
CDR3aa: CASSLGTGNTGELFF

j_gene: TRBJ1-3
d_gene: -
v_gene: TRBV2
abundance: -
CDR3nt: TGTGCCAGCAGTAGTTGGAGGGGAGCGGGAAACACCATATATTTT
CDR3aa: CASSSWRGAGNTIYF

j_gene: TRBJ1-1
d_gene: TRBD1
v_gene: TRBV5-1
abundance: -
CDR3nt: TGCGCCAGCAGCTACCGACCGGACAGGGTAAGGGGAACTGAAGCTTTCTTT
CDR3aa: CASSYRPDRVRGTEAFF

j_gene: TRBJ1-1
d_gene: -
v_gene: TRBV5-1
abundance: few
CDR3nt: TGCGCCAGCAGATTCGGGGACACTGAAGCTTTCTTT
CDR3aa: CASRFGDTEAFF

j_gene: TRBJ2-3
d_gene: -
v_gene: TRBV23-1
abundance: -
CDR3nt: TGCGCCAGCAGTCAAGGCAGTAGCACAGATACGCAGTATTTT
CDR3aa: CASSQGSSTDTQYF

j_gene: TRBJ2-7
d_gene: TRBD2
v_gene: TRBV29-1
abundance: -
CDR3nt: TGCAGCGTGCGGGTAGCGGGGCCCTACGAGCAGTACTTC
CDR3aa: CSVRVAGPYEQYF

j_gene: TRBJ1-6
d_gene: TRBD1
v_gene: TRBV30
abundance: -
CDR3nt: TGTGCCTGGAGTGTAGACAGGGTGAATTCACCCCTCCACTTT
CDR3aa: CAWSVDRVNSPLHF

j_gene: TRBJ2-1
d_gene: TRBD1
v_gene: TRBV6-1
abundance: -
CDR3nt: TGTGCCAGCAAAATTTCAGGGGGTGGAAATGAGCAGTTCTTC
CDR3aa: CASKISGGGNEQFF

j_gene: TRBJ1-5
d_gene: TRBD1
v_gene: TRBV19
abundance: -
CDR3nt: TGTGCCAGTAGTAACCTACAGGGGGCAAGCAATCAGCCCCAGCATTTT
CDR3aa: CASSNLQGASNQPQHF

j_gene: TRBJ2-1
d_gene: TRBD2
v_gene: TRBV9
abundance: -
CDR3nt: TGTGCCAGCAGCGTAGGAGCGGGGGGAAATGAGCAGTTCTTC
CDR3aa: CASSVGAGGNEQFF

j_gene: TRBJ2-1
d_gene: TRBD2
v_gene: TRBV5-8
abundance: -
CDR3nt: TGTGCCAGCAGCCCCATATGGGGGGGGAGGTCCGATGAGCAGTTCTTC
CDR3aa: CASSPIWGGRSDEQFF

j_gene: TRBJ2-7
d_gene: -
v_gene: TRBV10-2
abundance: -
CDR3nt: TGCGCCAGCAGTGTTCAGGGGAATGTGTTCTCCGAGCAGTACTTC
CDR3aa: CASSVQGNVFSEQYF

j_gene: TRBJ2-1
d_gene: TRBD2
v_gene: TRBV5-4
abundance: -
CDR3nt: TGTGCCAGCAGCACTACTAGCGGGGATGAGCAGTTCTTC
CDR3aa: CASSTTSGDEQFF

j_gene: TRBJ2-3
d_gene: -
v_gene: TRBV6-6
abundance: -
CDR3nt: TGTGCCAGCAGTTACGAGGTCACTTATACGCAGTATTTT
CDR3aa: CASSYEVTYTQYF

j_gene: TRBJ1-4
d_gene: TRBD1
v_gene: TRBV19
abundance: once
CDR3nt: TGTGCCAGTAGTGTAGACAGGGGGTCTAATGAAAAACTGTTTTTT
CDR3aa: CASSVDRGSNEKLFF

j_gene: TRBJ2-7
d_gene: -
v_gene: TRBV12-5
abundance: -
CDR3nt: TGTGCTACGCGGGACAGCAAAAACGAGCAGTACTTC
CDR3aa: CATRDSKNEQYF

j_gene: TRBJ2-2
d_gene: TRBD2
v_gene: TRBV4-3
abundance: -
CDR3nt: TGCGCCAGCAGCCAAGAACTAGCGGGGGACACCGGGGAGCTGTTTTTT
CDR3aa: CASSQELAGDTGELFF

j_gene: TRBJ1-5
d_gene: -
v_gene: TRBV6-1
abundance: -
CDR3nt: TGTGCCAGCAGTGAGACGGGATCTGGCAATCAGCCCCAGCATTTT
CDR3aa: CASSETGSGNQPQHF

j_gene: TRBJ2-1
d_gene: TRBD2
v_gene: TRBV5-6
abundance: -
CDR3nt: TGTGCCAGCAGCTTGAGCGGGGGGCGTTACAATGAGCAGTTCTTC
CDR3aa: CASSLSGGRYNEQFF

j_gene: TRBJ2-7
d_gene: -
v_gene: TRBV6-4
abundance: -
CDR3nt: TGTGCCAGCAGTTCTAGCCGCTACGAGCAGTACTTC
CDR3aa: CASSSSRYEQYF

j_gene: TRBJ1-5
d_gene: -
v_gene: TRBV19
abundance: -
CDR3nt: TGTGCCAGTAACAGGAGCAATCAGCCCCAGCATTTT
CDR3aa: CASNRSNQPQHF

j_gene: TRBJ1-1
d_gene: TRBD1
v_gene: TRBV7-9
abundance: -
CDR3nt: TGTTCCAGCAGCTTCAGTCGACAGGGGGCTTCTGAAGCTTTCTTT
CDR3aa: CSSSFSRQGASEAFF

j_gene: TRBJ1-5
d_gene: TRBD1
v_gene: TRBV19
abundance: -
CDR3nt: TGTGCCAGTAGTATACTGGGACAGCTCAATCAGCCCCAGCATTTT
CDR3aa: CASSILGQLNQPQHF

j_gene: TRBJ2-3
d_gene: TRBD2
v_gene: TRBV15
abundance: -
CDR3nt: TGTGCCACCAGGGCCGAACTCGCGGGGGGCAGAGATACGCAGTATTTT
CDR3aa: CATRAELAGGRDTQYF

j_gene: TRBJ2-7
d_gene: -
v_gene: TRBV2
abundance: -
CDR3nt: TGTGCCAGCAGGGATGACTTGACCTACGAGCAGTACTTC
CDR3aa: CASRDDLTYEQYF

j_gene: TRBJ2-2
d_gene: -
v_gene: TRBV5-1
abundance: -
CDR3nt: TGCGCCAGCAGCTTGGGACAGAAGAACACCGGGGAGCTGTTTTTT
CDR3aa: CASSLGQKNTGELFF

j_gene: TRBJ1-3
d_gene: -
v_gene: TRBV7-9
abundance: -
CDR3nt: TGTGCCAGCAGGGCAGGCCCAGGAAACACCATATATTTT
CDR3aa: CASRAGPGNTIYF

j_gene: TRBJ1-2
d_gene: -
v_gene: TRBV1
abundance: -
CDR3nt: TGCACCAGCAGCCAAATGGACTGCAACTATGGCTACACCTTC
CDR3aa: CTSSQMDCNYGYTF

j_gene: TRBJ1-1
d_gene: -
v_gene: TRBV7-9
abundance: -
CDR3nt: TGTGCCAGCAGCTTCCTAGGGGTTTTCACTGAAGCTTTCTTT
CDR3aa: CASSFLGVFTEAFF

j_gene: TRBJ1-2
d_gene: TRBD1
v_gene: TRBV5-6
abundance: -
CDR3nt: TGTGCCAGCAGCTTGGTGGACAGGGTAACCTTTGGCTACACCTTC
CDR3aa: CASSLVDRVTFGYTF

j_gene: TRBJ1-2
d_gene: -
v_gene: TRBV7-7
abundance: -
CDR3nt: TGTGCCAGCAGCTTTCAGGGAATCGGCTACACCTTC
CDR3aa: CASSFQGIGYTF

j_gene: TRBJ2-1
d_gene: TRBD2
v_gene: TRBV11-2
abundance: few
CDR3nt: TGTGCCAGCAGCTTCGGCGGGGGGGCCGGCAATGAGCAGTTCTTC
CDR3aa: CASSFGGGAGNEQFF

j_gene: TRBJ2-3
d_gene: TRBD2
v_gene: TRBV4-1
abundance: -
CDR3nt: TGCGCCAGCAGCCAAGAGCGGCTAGCGGGGGTACTGACAGATACGCAGTATTTT
CDR3aa: CASSQERLAGVLTDTQYF

j_gene: TRBJ2-1
d_gene: -
v_gene: TRBV7-3
abundance: -
CDR3nt: TGTGCCAGCAGCTTAATGTCGGCTAGCTTGGATGAGCAGTTCTTC
CDR3aa: CASSLMSASLDEQFF

j_gene: TRBJ2-3
d_gene: TRBD2
v_gene: TRBV30
abundance: -
CDR3nt: TGTGCCTGGAGTGTGGGTAGCGGGGGGCTCCCAGATACGCAGTATTTT
CDR3aa: CAWSVGSGGLPDTQYF

j_gene: TRBJ1-1
d_gene: -
v_gene: TRBV7-8
abundance: -
CDR3nt: TGTGCCAGCGGAGGGCAGCTGAACACTGAAGCTTTCTTT
CDR3aa: CASGGQLNTEAFF